The clone carrying this T cell receptor beta chain was seen a handful of times. Its antigen is not known. With a J-beta primer mix and a sample-barcoded 5' primer, a second PCR ran about 7 to 12 cycles. TCRdb ran MiXCR on the 5' RACE reads and lists one entry per CDR3 protein. This sample has more than 550,000 distinct CDR3 sequences, with approximately 21% found just once. The data were taken from a study of blood T cells in healthy people across ages. Study findings and constraints: Naive CD4+ cell counts and diversity both ran higher in long-lived than in aged donors.

The ends lost 5 bases at V and 5 bases at J; junction bases unmatched: 3. The CDR3 is 12 residues long. The germline gives CDR1 DFQATT, CDR2 SNEGSKA (reference sequence). The TCR sequence derives from a man between 65 and 85 years old in good health. The sample consisted of blood. V is TRBV20-1 and J is TRBJ1-1; 9 bases map to TRBD1. CDR3 sequence reads: CSAGTGRTEAFF. The CDR3 DNA follows: TGCAGTGCTGGGACAGGGAGGACTGAAGCTTTCTTT.